The 31 T cell receptor beta chains below come from one sample, sequenced in a study of blood T cell repertoires in COVID-19. Clones were read by immunoSEQ multiplex PCR, and TCRdb kept only the in-frame ones, dropping some. The table includes roughly 340,000 clones, about 90% detected once. The sequencing sample was made of peripheral blood. The source is a woman aged 18-29 years who had recovered from COVID-19.

The V and J genes are TRBV24-1 and TRBJ2-1, with D unclear. V was shortened by 4 bases and J by 4 bases, with 7 bases between the two germline ends. The length of the CDR3 is 13 residues. Per the germline V gene, CDR1 is KGHDR and CDR2 is SFDVKD. The CDR3 DNA is TGTGCCACCAGTGACCCCCCTTACAATGAGCAGTTCTTC. Translating it yields CATSDPPYNEQFF.

J is TRBJ1-2 and V is TRBV25-1; no firm D call. CDR3 length: 13 residues. Germline CDR1 MGHDK, CDR2 SYGVNS. Trimming removed 0 bases from V and 4 bases from J, with 6 bases in between. Here the CDR3 reads CASSEYAGYGYTF. For the CDR3, the DNA is TGTGCCAGCAGTGAATACGCGGGCTATGGCTACACCTTC.

The chain is built from TRBV5-1 and TRBJ1-2, with 10 positions matching TRBD1. In germline, CDR1 is SGHRS, CDR2 YFSETQ. The CDR3 has 15 residues. With 4 bases clipped from V and 7 bases from J, the junction kept 10 bases outside the gene matches. The chain's CDR3 is CASSQGQGSRGGYTF. The CDR3 DNA sequence: TGCGCCAGCAGCCAGGGACAGGGGTCTCGCGGTGGCTACACCTTC.

The V gene is TRBV7-2, the J gene TRBJ1-5; TRBD1 matches at 12 bases. This CDR3 has 18 residues. After removal of 1 base from V and 4 bases from J, the junction contained 8 bases not matched to a gene. Germline-derived CDR1 and CDR2 are SGHTA and FQGNSA. The DNA of the CDR3 is TGTGCCAGCAGCTTAGAGGGGGACAGGGGGCGAAGGAATCAGCCCCAGCATTTT. Residues: CASSLEGDRGRRNQPQHF.

V and J are TRBV28 and TRBJ2-7; 10 nucleotides line up with TRBD1. Trimming removed 2 bases from V and 1 base from J; junction bases left unmatched: 8. The CDR3 covers 17 residues. Germline CDR1 MDHEN, CDR2 SYDVKM. The DNA for the CDR3 is TGTGCCAGCAGTTTAAGGGACAGGGGTTTCCCTTCCTACGAGCAGTACGTC. As protein: CASSLRDRGFPSYEQYV.

CDR3 sequence reads: CASSLTGGRTGELFF. CDR3 nucleotides: TGTGCCAGCAGCCTTACAGGGGGAAGAACCGGGGAGCTGTTTTTT. The rearrangement links TRBV6-2 or TRBV6-3 to TRBJ2-2; 8 bases agree with TRBD1. Germline CDR1 is MNHEY and CDR2 is SVGEGT. There are 15 residues in the CDR3. J lost 5 bases, V lost 6 bases, and 8 bases had no gene match.

The CDR3 DNA is TGTACCACCAGCAGAGAACACAGCTCCTACGAGCAGTACGTC. Encoded protein: CTTSREHSSYEQYV. The J gene is TRBJ2-7, the V gene TRBV15, with D unresolved. There are 14 residues in the CDR3. The germline gives CDR1 LNHNV, CDR2 YYDKDF (reference sequence).

This rearrangement joins TRBV6-6 to TRBJ1-1; perhaps TRBD1 as D (5 bases). CDR1 and CDR2 (germline): MNHNY, SVGAGI (reference sequence). Trimming removed 6 bases from V and 1 base from J, with 15 bases in between. CDR3 size: 15 residues. The CDR3 is CASRAGGPANTEAFF. The CDR3 DNA sequence: TGTGCCAGCAGGGCCGGGGGTCCCGCGAACACTGAAGCTTTCTTT.

This clone has a handful of counts. For the CDR3, the DNA is TGCGCCAGCCTTGAGGGAGCGGGGGTGGTCAGGAACAATGAGCAGTTCTTC. It encodes CASLEGAGVVRNNEQFF. The rearrangement uses TRBV10-2 and TRBJ2-1, with TRBD2 matching 8 bases. Germline V CDR1 and CDR2: WSHSY, SAAADI. Trimming at V came to 8 bases and at J to 5 bases, leaving 17 bases not matched to a gene. The CDR3 runs to 17 residues.

The chain links TRBV3-1 (or the pseudogene TRBV3-2) to TRBJ2-3; the match to TRBD2 covers 8 bases. Germline V gene lookup returns CDR1 LGHDT and CDR2 YNNKEL (reference sequence). The V and J ends lost 4 bases and 1 base, in that order; junction bases with no gene match: 7. The CDR3 contains 16 residues. DNA for the CDR3: TGTGCCAGCAGCCTCATCAGCGGGAGCGGCACAGATACGCAGTATTTT. As protein: CASSLISGSGTDTQYF.

This chain joins TRBV5-1 and TRBJ1-1; 8 bases agree with TRBD1. The CDR3 extends over 14 amino acids. Germline V CDR1 and CDR2: SGHRS, YFSETQ. V dropped 5 bases and J dropped 6; count of bases not matched to a gene: 9. The CDR3 spells CASSGQGGGAEAFF. CDR3 in DNA: TGCGCCAGCAGTGGACAGGGCGGGGGTGCTGAAGCTTTCTTT.

The chain combines TRBV7-2 with TRBJ2-5, with 8 bases aligning to TRBD1. The CDR3 sequence is 16 residues long. J lost 5 bases, V lost 3 bases, and 11 bases had no gene match. Germline values: CDR1 SGHTA, CDR2 FQGNSA. CDR3 loop: CASSFLYSGGSETQYF. For the CDR3, the DNA is TGTGCCAGCAGCTTCCTTTATTCAGGGGGCAGTGAGACCCAGTACTTC.

V and J are TRBV11-2 and TRBJ2-7, with D uncertain. The V end was cut by 5 bases, the J end by 0 bases, with 11 bases between. This CDR3 has 14 residues. Germline values: CDR1 SGHAT, CDR2 FQNNGV. In DNA form, the CDR3 reads TGTGCCAGCAGCCTAGGTTACAGCTCCTACGAGCAGTACGTC. This gives the protein CASSLGYSSYEQYV.

As to this clone: The same CDR3 is also encoded by other DNA sequences in this sample. The chain couples TRBV7-9 to TRBJ1-2; 10 bases map to TRBD1. The CDR3 consists of 15 residues. Unmatched junction bases numbered 4, after V lost 4 bases and J lost 2 bases. Germline lookup yields CDR1 SEHNR and CDR2 FQNEAQ (reference sequence). CDR3 amino acids: CASSSDRGPNYGYTF. The CDR3 DNA reads as TGTGCCAGCAGCTCAGACAGGGGGCCGAACTATGGCTACACCTTC. The entire variable domain, with the rest obtained from reference TRBV7-9 and TRBJ1-2, is as follows: DTGVSQNPRHKITKRGQNVTFRCDPISEHNRLYWYRQTLGQGPEFLTYFQNEAQLEKSRLLSDRFSAERPKGSFSTLEIQRTEQGDSAMYLCASSSDRGPNYGYTFGSGTRLTVV.

The chain joins TRBV5-6 to TRBJ2-1, with TRBD2 identical over 8 bases. The junction had 8 bases not matched to a gene; V was cut back by 4 bases and J by 2 bases. Germline V CDR1 and CDR2: SGHDT, YYEEEE. This CDR3 is 16 amino acids long. CDR3 loop: CASSRSGAGAYNEQFF. The DNA for the CDR3 is TGTGCCAGCAGCCGAAGCGGAGCGGGAGCCTACAATGAGCAGTTCTTC.

The V and J genes are TRBV7-9 and TRBJ1-2, with D tentatively TRBD1 (5 bases). The germline V gene encodes CDR1 SEHNR and CDR2 FQNEAQ (reference sequence). The CDR3 consists of 14 residues. The germline V and J ends were trimmed by 5 bases and 7 bases, with 17 bases remaining between them. The CDR3 bases are TGTGCCAGCAGCATTGACAGTCACACGGGTGGCTACACCTTC. It translates to CASSIDSHTGGYTF.

This chain uses TRBV19 with TRBJ1-4; D gene ambiguous. The CDR3 is 14 amino acids. Trimming removed 5 bases from V and 7 bases from J, with 14 bases in between. The germline gives CDR1 LNHDA, CDR2 SQIVND (reference sequence). In DNA form, the CDR3 reads TGTGCCAGTAGTCGGAGATATCGACCTGAAAAACTGTTTTTT. Protein product: CASSRRYRPEKLFF.

This chain links TRBV24-1 with TRBJ2-3, with 9 nucleotides matching TRBD2. This CDR3 is built from 16 residues. The trim removed 12 bases at V and 0 bases at J, leaving 12 bases unmatched. CDR1 is KGHDR, CDR2 SFDVKD, per germline. The CDR3 sequence is CAAAGGGERSTDTQYF. In nucleotides, the CDR3 is TGTGCCGCCGCGGGAGGGGGCGAGAGAAGCACAGATACGCAGTATTTT.

This clone was counted a single time. The CDR3 region has the DNA TGTGCCAGTAAACGGGACAGGGGAGGACAGCCCCAGCATTTT. Protein: CASKRDRGGQPQHF. This chain uses TRBV19 with TRBJ1-5, with 10 bases aligning to TRBD1. The CDR3 consists of 14 residues. After removal of 7 bases from V and 7 bases from J, the junction contained 7 bases not matched to a gene. CDR1 and CDR2 from the germline V gene are LNHDA and SQIVND (reference sequence).

The chain is built from TRBV30 and TRBJ1-1, with D uncertain. The length of the CDR3 is 13 residues. CDR1 GTSNPN and CDR2 SVGIG come from the germline V gene (reference sequence). V shed 0 bases and J shed 3 bases, with 8 bases lying between them. The chain's CDR3 is CAWSVRTHTEAFF. CDR3 bases: TGTGCCTGGAGTGTACGTACACACACTGAAGCTTTCTTT.

This clone has only one observation. The gene calls are TRBV7-8 and TRBJ1-5; TRBD1 agrees at 9 bases. Germline V gives CDR1 SGHVS, CDR2 FQNEAQ. CDR3 size: 16 residues. Losses at the gene ends were 5 bases for V and 3 bases for J; bases not matched to a gene: 8. As DNA, the CDR3 is TGTGCCAGCAGCGGACGACAGGGGGTTGTCAATCAGCCCCAGCATTTT. Its translation is CASSGRQGVVNQPQHF. Full variable domain (missing parts from reference TRBV7-8 and TRBJ1-5): GAGVSQSPRYKVAKRGQDVALRCDPISGHVSLFWYQQALGQGPEFLTYFQNEAQLDKSGLPSDRFFAERPEGSVSTLKIQRTQQEDSAVYLCASSGRQGVVNQPQHFGDGTRLSIL.

This clone occurred once. This sample also contains other DNA sequences that code for the same CDR3. The V and J genes are TRBV9 and TRBJ2-1; the D gene is possibly TRBD2 (6 bases). Deletions cut 3 bases from V and 0 bases from J, with 10 bases between. This CDR3 is built from 15 residues. Germline CDR1 is SGDLS and CDR2 is YYNGEE. The CDR3 spells CASSAGGSSYNEQFF. The DNA for the CDR3 is TGTGCCAGCAGCGCCGGGGGTAGCTCCTACAATGAGCAGTTCTTC.

CDR3 sequence reads: CASGLVDTNEQFF. The CDR3 nucleotides read TGTGCTAGTGGTTTGGTAGACACCAATGAGCAGTTCTTC. The chain recombines TRBV12-5 with TRBJ2-1; D not certain. The CDR3 is made up of 13 amino acids. Germline V CDR1 and CDR2: LGHNT, FRNRAP. V was trimmed by 0 bases and J by 6 bases, leaving 6 bases between them.

The gene calls are TRBV10-3 and TRBJ2-2, with a tentative D call TRBD1 (6 bases). Germline V gives CDR1 ENHRY, CDR2 SYGVKD. Deletions cut 4 bases from V and 0 bases from J, with 9 bases between. CDR3 length: 15 residues. CDR3 amino acids: CAISAGTTNTGELFF. In nucleotides, the CDR3 is TGTGCCATCAGTGCCGGGACAACGAACACCGGGGAGCTGTTTTTT.

V is TRBV19 and J is TRBJ2-7, with 7 bases identical to TRBD1. Germline values: CDR1 LNHDA, CDR2 SQIVND (reference sequence). This CDR3 region has 17 residues. The junction had 17 bases not matched to a gene; V was cut back by 7 bases and J by 2 bases. CDR3 protein: CASTTRGDREFTYEQYV. The CDR3, as DNA: TGTGCCAGTACCACTAGGGGCGACAGGGAGTTTACCTACGAGCAGTACGTC.

The chain recombines TRBV5-1 with TRBJ2-1, with 13 nucleotides matching TRBD2. The trim removed 4 bases at V and 7 bases at J, leaving 5 bases unmatched. This CDR3 has 15 amino acids. Looked up from germline, CDR1 is SGHRS and CDR2 is YFSETQ. The CDR3: CASSRTSGSRNEQFF. The CDR3 nucleotides are TGCGCCAGCAGCCGGACTAGCGGGAGTAGGAATGAGCAGTTCTTC. The variable domain in full, with the rest retrieved from reference TRBV5-1 and TRBJ2-1, is KAGVTQTPRYLIKTRGQQVTLSCSPISGHRSVSWYQQTPGQGLQFLFEYFSETQRNKGNFPGRFSGRQFSNSRSEMNVSTLELGDSALYLCASSRTSGSRNEQFFGPGTRLTVL.

This chain joins TRBV30 and TRBJ2-1; D is perhaps TRBD2 (5 bases). Per the germline V gene, CDR1 is GTSNPN and CDR2 is SVGIG (reference sequence). The V gene lost 2 bases and the J gene lost 10 bases, with 12 bases spanning the gap. CDR3 size: 12 residues. The CDR3 DNA is TGTGCCTGGAGTTTCGGGGAGAGGGAGCAGTTCTTC. The encoded protein is CAWSFGEREQFF.

This chain joins TRBV27 and TRBJ2-1; 12 bases fit TRBD1. The CDR3 contains 17 residues. The trim removed 8 bases at V and 8 bases at J, leaving 16 bases unmatched. Germline V lookup: CDR1 MNHEY, CDR2 SMNVEV (reference sequence). Here the CDR3 DNA reads TGTGCCAGCCATACTGTCAGGGGGACAGGGGGCCTCTATGAGCAGTTCTTC. Encoded protein: CASHTVRGTGGLYEQFF.

V usage is TRBV6-2 or TRBV6-3 and J usage is TRBJ2-3; TRBD2 matches at 13 bases. Germline CDR1 MNHEY, CDR2 SVGEGT. The CDR3 is made up of 19 amino acids. The trim removed 2 bases at V and 1 base at J, leaving 9 bases unmatched. CDR3 residues: CASSYPGLAGVLGTDTQYF. The CDR3 bases are TGTGCCAGCAGTTACCCCGGACTAGCGGGAGTGTTGGGCACAGATACGCAGTATTTT.

V and J are TRBV7-2 and TRBJ2-7, with TRBD2 matching over 12 bases. Per germline, CDR1 SGHTA and CDR2 FQGNSA. The CDR3 sequence is 12 residues long. CDR3 DNA sequence: TGTGCCAGCAGCTTGACTAGCGGGGGCTTGGACGTC. It translates to CASSLTSGGLDV.

The rearrangement links TRBV3-1 (or the pseudogene TRBV3-2) to TRBJ2-2; tentatively, D is TRBD2 (5 bases). This CDR3 has 14 amino acids. V shed 4 bases and J shed 6 bases, with 12 bases lying between them. Germline loops: CDR1 LGHDT, CDR2 YNNKEL (reference sequence). CDR3 sequence reads: CASSLGGGPGELFF. CDR3 nucleotides: TGTGCCAGCAGCCTCGGAGGAGGCCCCGGGGAGCTGTTTTTT.